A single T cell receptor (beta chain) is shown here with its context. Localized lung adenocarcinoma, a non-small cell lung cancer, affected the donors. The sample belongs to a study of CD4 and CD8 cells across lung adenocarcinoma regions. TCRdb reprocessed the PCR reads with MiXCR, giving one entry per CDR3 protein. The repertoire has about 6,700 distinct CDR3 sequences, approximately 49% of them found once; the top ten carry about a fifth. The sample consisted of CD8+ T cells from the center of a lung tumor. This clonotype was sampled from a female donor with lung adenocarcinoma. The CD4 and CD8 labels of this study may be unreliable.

The CDR3: CAGGLGGREQETQYF. DNA for the CDR3: TGTGCCGGGGGGCTAGGGGGCAGAGAACAAGAGACCCAGTACTTC. The chain joins TRBV10-3 to TRBJ2-5; possible D gene TRBD1, 7 bases. V gave up 11 bases and J gave up 2 bases, with 21 bases separating them. Germline V gene data show CDR1 as ENHRY and CDR2 as SYGVKD. This CDR3 has 15 residues.